This T cell receptor beta chain derives from a study of cytomegalovirus exposure and HLA in healthy donors listed by TCRdb under 2017. Regarding the complete study: An earlier analysis of roughly 610 of the donors reported 276 Gb of sequence data and 100 million to 120 million unique TCR beta sequences obtained from about 180 million T cells. Using immunosequencing, the study profiled T cell repertoires from about 610 subjects and related those repertoires to cytomegalovirus serostatus. Alongside the repertoire data, information on donor age, sex, ethnicity and CMV serostatus was compiled. High-throughput TCR immunosequencing, statistical association of individual TCRs with disease status, and machine learning were combined to predict cytomegalovirus infection status. All discovery cohort repertoires had been generated on a single sequencing platform. HLA typing included class I and class II loci at four-digit resolution. An early release covering roughly 580 HLA-typed donors comprised about 300 gigabases of sequencing data and around 80 million unique TCR sequences. An earlier analysis of fewer than 700 of the donors applied high-throughput TCR beta sequencing to assess whether each TCR beta V gene segment acted as functional or pseudogenic. In a later genetic analysis, genome-wide SNP genotypes for about three fifths of the 666 donors were used, and that subset was treated as a discovery cohort. Along with the approximately 600-subject first cohort, a separate validation cohort of 120 different subjects was used. Across roughly 420 genotyped donors of the cohort, an average of roughly 250,000 unique TCR beta nucleotide sequences per donor were sequenced, and roughly a sixth of those sequences were non-productive. In a later analysis, previously published TCR beta repertoires from several hundred donors were re-analyzed and high-resolution HLA genotyping was added so that TCR occurrence patterns could be studied. Because of strong linkage in the cohort, roughly five DR-DQ haplotypes were treated as single units for association and clustering. Rather than using new phenotypic data, the later analysis identified candidate immune exposures from TCR beta sequences and from how often those sequences occurred across donors. The number of donors typed differed by locus, with about 629-640 for A, B, C, DRB1 and DQB1, around 520 for DQA1, 606 for DPA1, and about 450 for DPB1. Of the roughly 400 genotyped donors, over 65% fell in the genetic ancestry cluster associated with self-reported Caucasian donors. The study aimed to test whether cataloging public T cell receptors could reveal signatures of past pathogen exposure. The full study reports these points: A group of highly shared sequence variants was considered likely to be a technical artifact of the sequencing pipeline. Compared with the roughly 670-donor mean, donors in an Asian-associated ancestry cluster had fewer N-insertions in productive TCRs, according to a later genetic analysis. A further reported finding was that TCR beta sequences accurately predicted the HLA-A and HLA-B alleles for most subjects in the first cohort. Because HLA typing was missing for some donors at each locus, association tests included only the typed subset. Only TCR beta chains were sequenced in this cohort, and the absence of alpha or paired-chain data limited detectable features. According to the authors, the approach could potentially be generalized to other disease states and immunological phenotypes. The presence/absence analyses assumed that sequencing depth was roughly uniform across donors, and that assumption may not be true. The classifier was reported to diagnose cytomegalovirus status with high specificity and sensitivity in both the original and validation cohorts. Immune exposure information for the cohort was limited to CMV serostatus. Specific HLA alleles were associated with over 15,000 TCR beta sequences at a false discovery rate of 0.05 in a later analysis. A later analysis found that most CMV-associated TCR beta chains appeared HLA-restricted, with HLA associations seemingly driven largely by CMV exposure. The 87-base-pair reads could not distinguish some IMGT-functional V segments, including TRBV6-2 and TRBV6-3, so those segments were excluded. Across donors, most TCR sequences were observed very rarely, whereas some public TCRs were present in many individuals. In a later analysis, HLA-associated TCR beta chains showed more clonal expansion and lower generation probabilities than non-associated chains that were equally common. Linkage disequilibrium might explain the correlated functional status among segregating V segments, but an unknown experimental factor could not be ruled out. A few of the identified cytomegalovirus-associated TCR beta chains were confirmed in vitro to be specific for cytomegalovirus antigens. In a later analysis, several top co-occurrence clusters were reported to appear linked to parvovirus B19, influenza, CMV and Epstein-Barr virus. An association between a missense DCLRE1C variant and V-gene and J-gene trimming of TCR beta chains was found in a later genetic analysis and replicated in an independent cohort. Broadly in line with IMGT annotations, most TCR beta V segments showed up in productive rearrangements about 87% or about 30% of the time in an earlier analysis of 587 of the donors. Because counts were too low, some 17 rarely observed V segments, including chromosome 9 orphons, were left out of the earlier analysis of approximately 500 of the donors. A later analysis found that TCR association rates varied across HLA loci, with DRB1 alleles showing the most associated TCRs and HLA-C alleles the fewest. The study gave a list of more than 150 TCR beta chains associated with cytomegalovirus. Strong co-occurrence of HLA alleles, especially DR and DQ, made assigning TCR associations to individual alleles difficult.

CDR1 and CDR2, per the germline V gene (reference sequence), are MNHEY and SMNVEV. A distance of 4 bases separates the germline ends of V and J, which lose 4 bases and 6 bases respectively. The cysteine opens and the phenylalanine closes a CDR3 of 12 amino acids. Only CDR3 DNA is held: 36 bases, read in frame from base 1. Notes on this clone: Its target antigen remains unknown. The sample holds no much larger clone one base away, and base qualities are not on file.

Library preparation employed the immunoSEQ multiplex PCR assay. The multiplex PCR relied on a mix of 60 forward primers for TCR Vbeta segments and 13 reverse primers for TCR Jbeta segments. The CDR3 region of rearranged TCR beta genes was amplified from genomic DNA with a multiplex PCR assay. Amplified TCR beta libraries were sequenced as 87-base-pair reads on the Illumina HiSeq System. Per the original workflow: In a later analysis, roughly 80 million unique TCR beta chains were counted across the roughly 670 repertoires, and around 11 million of these chains were shared by at least two donors. Raw reads were error-corrected and collapsed into unique sequences with a nearest-neighbor algorithm that merged closely related sequences to remove PCR and sequencing errors. To assign V, D and J gene segments, CDR3 sequences were aligned to IMGT reference sequences. For a sequence to be retained, a match of at least six nucleotides was required to both a V gene segment and a J gene segment. Rearrangements were classified as productive when the CDR3 lacked stop codons and remained in frame with V and J, and all other rearrangements were classified as non-productive. CDR3 was defined according to IMGT convention as the region running from the second conserved V-encoded cysteine to the conserved J-encoded phenylalanine. The earlier analysis of 500 to 600 of the donors excluded sequences that lacked an unambiguous match to a single V gene segment. An earlier analysis of several hundred of the donors called V segments functional above 56.7% productive rearrangements and segregating when the between-donor standard deviation exceeded 5%. A statistical classification framework was developed to diagnose cytomegalovirus status using the catalog of TCR beta chain sequences. In a later analysis, TCR nucleotide sequences were compared against IMGT/GENE-DB human TR gene sequences so that V and J genes could be assigned. The TCRdist pipeline was used in a later analysis to assign CDR3 sequences and most-parsimonious VDJ recombination scenarios. In a later analysis, each TCR beta chain was defined by its CDR3 amino acid sequence together with its V-gene family, and reads lacking a unique V-gene family were excluded. As a way to deal with suspected cross-contamination and a sequencing artifact, a later analysis dropped hundreds of nucleotide sequences that were highly shared and had low generation probability. For each public chain, a later analysis derived a clonal expansion index from normalized ranks of inferred template counts within each repertoire. A later analysis computed generation probabilities with a VDJ recombination model fitted to out-of-frame rearrangements, and checked the results against IGoR. In a later analysis, hypergeometric tests were used to score TCR-TCR, TCR-HLA and TCR-CMV co-occurrence, with a repertoire-size bias correction applied to TCR pairs. In a later analysis, false discovery rates were estimated by permuting HLA or CMV assignments 20 times. In a later analysis, co-occurring TCRs were grouped using DBSCAN, and TCRdist sequence similarity was added for clustering within HLA-allele-positive subsets. Repertoires with fewer than 30,000 or more than 120,000 public chains, plus five repertoires with anomalous nucleotide sharing, were excluded from co-occurrence clustering. The immuneACCESS repertoire file appears here via TCRdb, limited to in-frame rearrangements. These files lack a portion of the clones; in checked studies, under half of the deficit traces to unresolved V genes, and the cause of the others is not known. V, J and clone size reflect that table, while D and trimming were determined from the DNA. The sample data list approximately 140,000 clones, and just over 70% of these were observed just once. The ten largest clonotypes hold about 3% of the sample.

The cohort comprised fewer than 700 healthy bone marrow donors. At the time of sampling, all cohort members were nominally healthy, though unrecorded immune exposures were likely present. The donor tested CMV seropositive and was one of the 289 seropositive cohort members. Each donor provided a peripheral blood sample, and peripheral blood mononuclear cells were used for TCR beta sequencing. Genomic DNA was extracted from the blood cell samples with the Qiagen DNeasy Blood Extraction Kit. The rearrangement combines TRBV27 with TRBJ1-6; too little of a D gene remains to name it. Material for sequencing was PBMCs. The origin of this receptor is a woman in her sixties in good health and CMV-seropositive. The nucleotides read TGTGCCAGCAGTTACGGTAATTCACCCCTCCACTTT. Translated, this gives CASSYGNSPLHF.